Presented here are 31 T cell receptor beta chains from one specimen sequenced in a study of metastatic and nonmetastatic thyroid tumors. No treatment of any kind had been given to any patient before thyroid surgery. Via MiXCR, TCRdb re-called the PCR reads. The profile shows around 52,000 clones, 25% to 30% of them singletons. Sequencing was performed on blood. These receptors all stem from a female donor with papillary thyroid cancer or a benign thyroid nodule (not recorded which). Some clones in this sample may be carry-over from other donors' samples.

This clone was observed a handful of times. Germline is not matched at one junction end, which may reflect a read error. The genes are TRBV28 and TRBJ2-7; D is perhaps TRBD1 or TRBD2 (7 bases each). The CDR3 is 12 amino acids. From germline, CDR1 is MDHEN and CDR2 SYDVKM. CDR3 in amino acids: CASTTGDYDQYF. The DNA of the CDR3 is TGTGCCAGCACCACAGGGGACTACGATCAGTACTTC.

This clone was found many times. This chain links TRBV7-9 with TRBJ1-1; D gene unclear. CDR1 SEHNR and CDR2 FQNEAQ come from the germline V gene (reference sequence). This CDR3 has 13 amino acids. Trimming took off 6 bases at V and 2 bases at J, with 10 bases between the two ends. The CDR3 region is CASSVRLNTEAFF. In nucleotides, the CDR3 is TGTGCCAGCAGTGTAAGGTTAAACACTGAAGCTTTCTTT.

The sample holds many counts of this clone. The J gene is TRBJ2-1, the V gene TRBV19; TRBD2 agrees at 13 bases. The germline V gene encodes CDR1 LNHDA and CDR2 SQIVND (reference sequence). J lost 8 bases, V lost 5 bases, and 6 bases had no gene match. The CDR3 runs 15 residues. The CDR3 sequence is CASSSRTSGSDEQFF. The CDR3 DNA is TGTGCCAGTAGTTCCCGGACTAGCGGGAGTGATGAGCAGTTCTTC.

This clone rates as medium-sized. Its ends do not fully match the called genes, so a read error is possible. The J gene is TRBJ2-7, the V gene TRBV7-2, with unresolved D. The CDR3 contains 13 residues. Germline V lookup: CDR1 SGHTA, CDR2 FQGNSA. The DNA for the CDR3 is TGTGCCAGCAGCTCAGAGGCCCGCGTGGGCATTAACTTC. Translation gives CASSSEARVGINF.

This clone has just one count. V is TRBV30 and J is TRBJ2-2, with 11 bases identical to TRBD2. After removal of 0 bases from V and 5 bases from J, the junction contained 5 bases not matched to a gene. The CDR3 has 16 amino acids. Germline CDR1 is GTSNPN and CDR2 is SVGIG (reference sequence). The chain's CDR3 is CAWSVSRTSGTGELFF. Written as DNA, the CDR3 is TGTGCCTGGAGTGTCTCTAGGACTAGCGGGACCGGGGAGCTGTTTTTT.

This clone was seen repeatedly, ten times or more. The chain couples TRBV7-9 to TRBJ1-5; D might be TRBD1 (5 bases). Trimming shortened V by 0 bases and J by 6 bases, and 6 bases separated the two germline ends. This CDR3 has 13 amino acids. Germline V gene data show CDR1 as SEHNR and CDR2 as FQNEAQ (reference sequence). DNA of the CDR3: TGTGCCAGCAGCTTAGCGGGGCTTCAGCCCCAGCATTTT. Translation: CASSLAGLQPQHF.

The CDR3 DNA follows: TGTGCCAGCAGTAACCCGAAGGACAGGTTCTCCTACAATGAGCAGTTCTTC. This codes for CASSNPKDRFSYNEQFF. V gene TRBV6-2 or TRBV6-3 combines with J gene TRBJ2-1, with 7 bases lining up with TRBD1. CDR3 length: 17 amino acids. The V segment lost 5 bases and the J segment 0 bases; nucleotides outside the gene matches: 10. The germline V gene has CDR1 MNHEY and CDR2 SVGEGT.

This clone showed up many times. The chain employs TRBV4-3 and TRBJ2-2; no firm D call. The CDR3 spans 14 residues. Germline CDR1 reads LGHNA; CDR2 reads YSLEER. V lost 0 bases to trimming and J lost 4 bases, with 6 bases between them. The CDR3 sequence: CASSQDRSTGELFF. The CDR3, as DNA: TGCGCCAGCAGCCAAGATAGGTCCACCGGGGAGCTGTTTTTT.

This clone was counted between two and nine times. The DNA for the CDR3 is TGTGCCAGCAGACTCGGGTCGTACGAGCAGTACTTC. It encodes CASRLGSYEQYF. The chain links TRBV6-5 to TRBJ2-7, with D uncertain. The V end lost 6 bases, the J end lost 4 bases, and 10 bases lay between the germline ends. The CDR3 consists of 12 residues. The germline gives CDR1 MNHEY, CDR2 SVGAGI.

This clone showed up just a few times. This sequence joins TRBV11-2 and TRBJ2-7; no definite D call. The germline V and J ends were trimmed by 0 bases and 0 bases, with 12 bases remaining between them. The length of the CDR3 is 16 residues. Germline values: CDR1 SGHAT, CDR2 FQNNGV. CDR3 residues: CASSLEGQSVSYEQYF. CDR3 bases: TGTGCCAGCAGCTTAGAGGGCCAGTCGGTCTCCTACGAGCAGTACTTC.

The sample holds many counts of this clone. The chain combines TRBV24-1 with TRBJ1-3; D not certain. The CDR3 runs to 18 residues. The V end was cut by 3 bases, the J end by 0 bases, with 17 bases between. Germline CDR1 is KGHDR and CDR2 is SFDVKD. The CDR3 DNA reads TGTGCCACCAGTGATGACCACCGAGATCCGAACTCTGGAAACACCATATATTTT. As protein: CATSDDHRDPNSGNTIYF.

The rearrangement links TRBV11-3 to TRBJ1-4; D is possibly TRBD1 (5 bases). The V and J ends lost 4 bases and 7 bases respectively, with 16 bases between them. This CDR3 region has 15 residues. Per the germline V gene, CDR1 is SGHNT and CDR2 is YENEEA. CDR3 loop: CASSSTASGGEKLFF. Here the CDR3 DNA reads TGTGCCAGCAGCTCAACAGCGTCCGGGGGTGAAAAACTGTTTTTT.

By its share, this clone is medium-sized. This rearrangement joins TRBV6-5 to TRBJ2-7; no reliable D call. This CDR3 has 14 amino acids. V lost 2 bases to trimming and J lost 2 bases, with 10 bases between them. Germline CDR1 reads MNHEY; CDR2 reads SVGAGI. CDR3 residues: CASSYTTSPYEQYF. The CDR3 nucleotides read TGTGCCAGCAGTTACACAACCTCCCCCTACGAGCAGTACTTC.

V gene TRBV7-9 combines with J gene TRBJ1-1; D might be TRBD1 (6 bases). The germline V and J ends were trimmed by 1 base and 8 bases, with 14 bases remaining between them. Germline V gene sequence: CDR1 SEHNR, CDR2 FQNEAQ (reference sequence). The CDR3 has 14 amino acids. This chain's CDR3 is CASSLGSWGAEAFF. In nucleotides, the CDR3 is TGTGCCAGCAGCTTAGGAAGTTGGGGGGCAGAAGCTTTCTTT.

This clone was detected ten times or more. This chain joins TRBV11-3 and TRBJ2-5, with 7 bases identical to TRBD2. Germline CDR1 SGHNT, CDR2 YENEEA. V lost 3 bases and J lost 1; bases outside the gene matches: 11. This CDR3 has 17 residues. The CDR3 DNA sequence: TGTGCCAGCAGCTTGCGATTGACTAGCAGAAGCCAAGAGACCCAGTACTTC. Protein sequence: CASSLRLTSRSQETQYF.

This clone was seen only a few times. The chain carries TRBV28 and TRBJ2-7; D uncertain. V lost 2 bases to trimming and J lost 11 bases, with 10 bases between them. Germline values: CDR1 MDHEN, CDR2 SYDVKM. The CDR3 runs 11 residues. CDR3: CASSLVVVKYF. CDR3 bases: TGTGCCAGCAGTTTAGTGGTCGTGAAGTACTTC.

The CDR3 sequence is CASSDTGRMNTEAFF. As DNA, the CDR3 is TGTGCCAGCAGTGACACGGGACGTATGAACACTGAAGCTTTCTTT. The rearrangement links TRBV6-1 to TRBJ1-1; a weak D match, TRBD1 (5 bases). The germline V and J ends were trimmed by 3 bases and 0 bases, with 11 bases remaining between them. There are 15 residues in the CDR3. Germline lookup yields CDR1 MNHNS and CDR2 SASEGT.

The CDR3 loop reads CASSPYPDQETQYF. CDR3 sequence (DNA): TGTGCCAGCAGCCCATACCCAGATCAAGAGACCCAGTACTTC. The chain recombines TRBV28 with TRBJ2-5; D is unresolved. V was pared by 6 bases and J by 2 bases, with 13 bases between. The CDR3 sequence is 14 residues long. Per germline, CDR1 MDHEN and CDR2 SYDVKM.

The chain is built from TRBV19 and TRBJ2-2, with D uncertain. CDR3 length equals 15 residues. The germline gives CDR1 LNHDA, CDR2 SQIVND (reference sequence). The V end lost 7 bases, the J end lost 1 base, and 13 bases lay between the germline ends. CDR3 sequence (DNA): TGTGCCAGTAAACGTTCGGGTCAGAACACCGGGGAGCTGTTTTTT. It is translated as CASKRSGQNTGELFF.

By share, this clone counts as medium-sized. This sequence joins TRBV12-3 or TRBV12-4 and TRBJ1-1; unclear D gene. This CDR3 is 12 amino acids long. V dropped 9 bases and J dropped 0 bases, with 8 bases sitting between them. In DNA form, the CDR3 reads TGTGCCAGTAATAGAATGAACACTGAAGCTTTCTTT. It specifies CASNRMNTEAFF.

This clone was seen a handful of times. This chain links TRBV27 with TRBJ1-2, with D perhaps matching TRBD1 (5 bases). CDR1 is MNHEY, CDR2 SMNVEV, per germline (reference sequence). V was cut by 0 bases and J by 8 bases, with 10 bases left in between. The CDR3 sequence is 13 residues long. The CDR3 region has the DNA TGTGCCAGCAGTTTATCGGGGCTTCAGGGCTACACCTTC. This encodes CASSLSGLQGYTF.

CDR3 sequence: CASSPPSAGANVLTF. CDR3 bases: TGTGCCAGCAGCCCCCCATCGGCCGGGGCCAACGTCCTGACTTTC. The chain couples TRBV7-2 to TRBJ2-6; D is uncertain. CDR3 size: 15 residues. Germline V gene sequence: CDR1 SGHTA, CDR2 FQGNSA. Between the trimmed V and J ends, which lost 5 bases and 4 bases, there was a span of 12 bases.

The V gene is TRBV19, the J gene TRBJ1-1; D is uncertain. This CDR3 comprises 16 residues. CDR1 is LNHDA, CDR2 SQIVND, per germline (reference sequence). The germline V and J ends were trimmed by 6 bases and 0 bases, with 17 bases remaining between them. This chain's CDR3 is CASRPFMVSVNTEAFF. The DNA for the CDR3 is TGTGCCAGTAGACCATTTATGGTGTCAGTGAACACTGAAGCTTTCTTT.

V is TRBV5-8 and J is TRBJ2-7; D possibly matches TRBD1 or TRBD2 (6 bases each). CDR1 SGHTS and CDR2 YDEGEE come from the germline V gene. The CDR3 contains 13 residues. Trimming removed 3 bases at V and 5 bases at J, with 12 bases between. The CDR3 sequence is CASSWRGAHEQYF. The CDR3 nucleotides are TGTGCCAGCAGCTGGAGGGGGGCCCACGAGCAGTACTTC.

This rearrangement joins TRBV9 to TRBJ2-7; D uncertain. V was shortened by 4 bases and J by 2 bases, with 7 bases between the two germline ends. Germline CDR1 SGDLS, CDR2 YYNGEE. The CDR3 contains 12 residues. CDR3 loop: CASSTGTYEQYF. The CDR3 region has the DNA TGTGCCAGCAGCACCGGAACCTACGAGCAGTACTTC.

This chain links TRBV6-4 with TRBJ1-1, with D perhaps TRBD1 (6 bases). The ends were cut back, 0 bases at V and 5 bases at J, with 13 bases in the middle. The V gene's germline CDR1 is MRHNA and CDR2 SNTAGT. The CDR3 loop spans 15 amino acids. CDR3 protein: CASSDSAGEGTEAFF. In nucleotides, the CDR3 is TGTGCCAGCAGTGACTCGGCAGGGGAGGGTACTGAAGCTTTCTTT.

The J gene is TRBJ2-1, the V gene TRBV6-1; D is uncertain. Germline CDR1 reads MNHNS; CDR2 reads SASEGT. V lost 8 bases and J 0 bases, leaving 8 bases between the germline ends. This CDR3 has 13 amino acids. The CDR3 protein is CASRRSSYNEQFF. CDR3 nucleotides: TGTGCCAGCCGCCGGAGCTCCTACAATGAGCAGTTCTTC.

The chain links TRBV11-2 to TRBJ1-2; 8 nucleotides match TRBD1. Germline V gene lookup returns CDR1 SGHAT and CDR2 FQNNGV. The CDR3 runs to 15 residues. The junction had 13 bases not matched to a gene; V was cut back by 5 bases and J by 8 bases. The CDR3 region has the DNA TGTGCCAGCAGCGTAAACCTCCAGGGGGCTCAGGGCTACACCTTC. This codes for CASSVNLQGAQGYTF.

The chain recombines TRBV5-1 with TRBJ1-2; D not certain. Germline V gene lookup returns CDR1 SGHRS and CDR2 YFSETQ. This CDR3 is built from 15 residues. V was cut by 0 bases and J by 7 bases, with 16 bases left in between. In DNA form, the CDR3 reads TGCGCCAGCAGCTTGGCATACTCACCCTGGGGTGGCTACACCTTC. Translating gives CASSLAYSPWGGYTF.

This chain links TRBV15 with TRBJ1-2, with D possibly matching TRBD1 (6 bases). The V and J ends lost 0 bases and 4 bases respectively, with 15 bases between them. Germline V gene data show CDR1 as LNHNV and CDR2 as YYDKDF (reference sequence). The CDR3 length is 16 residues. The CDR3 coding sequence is TGTGCCACCAGCAGAGATGGGGGCAGGGATCCCTATGGCTACACCTTC. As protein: CATSRDGGRDPYGYTF.

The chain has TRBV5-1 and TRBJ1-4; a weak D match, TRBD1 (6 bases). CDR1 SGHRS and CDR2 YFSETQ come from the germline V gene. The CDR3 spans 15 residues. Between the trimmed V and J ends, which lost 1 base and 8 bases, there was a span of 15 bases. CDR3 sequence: CASSLYRGLDEKLFF. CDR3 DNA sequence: TGCGCCAGCAGCTTGTACCGGGGGCTAGACGAAAAACTGTTTTTT.